One sample yielded the 27 T cell receptor beta chains listed below, sequenced in a study of control samples from healthy donors and cancer patients. Using immunoSEQ multiplex PCR, the repertoire was profiled, and TCRdb retains in-frame clones only, with some absent. The table lists under 80,000 clones, roughly 94% of them singletons. Sample: blood. Receptors were obtained from a woman aged 40 to 50 in good health.

The CDR3, as DNA: TGCAGCGTTGGGCTCAGGGGGTCCTCCTACGAGCAGTACTTC. Translated, it gives CSVGLRGSSYEQYF. The V gene is TRBV29-1, the J gene TRBJ2-7; 7 nucleotides agree with TRBD1. Germline lookup yields CDR1 SQVTM and CDR2 ANQGSEA. The CDR3 sequence is 14 residues long. The V segment lost 4 bases and the J segment 0 bases; nucleotides outside the gene matches: 6.

J is TRBJ2-3 and V is TRBV6-5; 7 bases agree with TRBD2. The CDR3 contains 15 residues. Germline loops: CDR1 MNHEY, CDR2 SVGAGI. Trimming removed 1 base from V and 7 bases from J; junction bases left unmatched: 8. CDR3 residues: CASSYWAGESNTQYF. The CDR3 nucleotides are TGTGCCAGCAGTTACTGGGCGGGGGAATCGAATACGCAGTATTTT.

The rearrangement links TRBV5-1 to TRBJ2-1; 7 bases fit TRBD2. CDR1 and CDR2 from the germline V gene are SGHRS and YFSETQ. The CDR3 sequence is 16 residues long. The V gene end was trimmed by 2 bases and the J gene end by 1 base; junction bases not matched to a gene: 6. This chain's CDR3 is CASSFLASGSYNEQFF. For the CDR3, the DNA is TGCGCCAGCAGCTTCCTGGCTAGCGGTTCCTACAATGAGCAGTTCTTC.

Written as DNA, the CDR3 is TGCGCCAGCAGCCAGCAGGTTCAAGAGACCCAGTACTTC. This sequence encodes CASSQQVQETQYF. The rearrangement joins TRBV4-1 to TRBJ2-5; D gene uncertain. V was clipped by 3 bases and J by 2 bases, with 7 bases between them. Germline V gene data show CDR1 as MGHRA and CDR2 as YSYEKL. The CDR3 runs to 13 residues.

In this sample, this clone turned up once. The V call is TRBV28, the J call TRBJ2-3; D not resolved. The CDR3 has 12 amino acids. Germline CDR1 MDHEN, CDR2 SYDVKM. The germline V and J ends were trimmed by 5 bases and 4 bases, with 7 bases remaining between them. Written as DNA, the CDR3 is TGTGCCAGCAGTGAAGGAGCAGATACGCAGTATTTT. It yields the protein CASSEGADTQYF. Variable domain in full (rest from reference TRBV28 and TRBJ2-3): DVKVTQSSRYLVKRTGEKVFLECVQDMDHENMFWYRQDPGLGLRLIYFSYDVKMKEKGDIPEGYSVSREKKERFSLILESASTNQTSMYLCASSEGADTQYFGPGTRLTVL.

The chain carries TRBV28 and TRBJ1-4; possibly TRBD1 for D (6 bases). Per germline, CDR1 MDHEN and CDR2 SYDVKM. This CDR3 has 14 residues. Trimming took 7 bases from V and 7 from J, leaving 16 bases between them. The CDR3 coding sequence is TGTGCCAGCACCGAGGGGGGAAGGAGTGAAAAACTGTTTTTT. It specifies CASTEGGRSEKLFF.

The genes are TRBV7-8 and TRBJ2-3; 14 positions match TRBD2. CDR1 and CDR2 from the germline V gene are SGHVS and FQNEAQ. The CDR3 totals 16 residues. V shed 5 bases and J 4 bases; nucleotides not matched to a gene: 5. CDR3 sequence reads: CASSPGLAGASDTQYF. CDR3 in DNA: TGTGCCAGCAGCCCGGGACTAGCGGGGGCCTCAGATACGCAGTATTTT. Drawing the rest from reference TRBV7-8 and TRBJ2-3, the complete variable domain is GAGVSQSPRYKVAKRGQDVALRCDPISGHVSLFWYQQALGQGPEFLTYFQNEAQLDKSGLPSDRFFAERPEGSVSTLKIQRTQQEDSAVYLCASSPGLAGASDTQYFGPGTRLTVL.

The chain employs TRBV18 and TRBJ1-5, with D uncertain. Between the trimmed V and J ends, which lost 3 bases and 8 bases, there was a span of 17 bases. The CDR3 spans 15 residues. Germline V gene sequence: CDR1 KGHSH, CDR2 LQKENI. The CDR3, as DNA: TGTGCCAGCTCACCTATAAGGGTTGGCCTAAAGCCCCAGCATTTT. This gives the protein CASSPIRVGLKPQHF.

The V and J genes are TRBV3-1 (or the pseudogene TRBV3-2) and TRBJ2-7; D may be TRBD1 or TRBD2 (6 bases each). CDR1 and CDR2 (germline): LGHDT, YNNKEL (reference sequence). V was trimmed by 1 base and J by 3 bases, leaving 19 bases between them. The CDR3 has 17 residues. The DNA of the CDR3 is TGTGCCAGCAGCCAAGTTATGCGTCTCGGGGGCGACTACGAGCAGTACTTC. Amino acids: CASSQVMRLGGDYEQYF.

V usage is TRBV18 and J usage is TRBJ1-4; tentative D call: TRBD1 (6 bases). This CDR3 has 14 residues. Germline V lookup: CDR1 KGHSH, CDR2 LQKENI. Trimming took 8 bases from V and 4 from J, leaving 14 bases between them. The CDR3 DNA reads as TGTGCCAGCCAAAACTCCAGGGGTAATGAAAAACTGTTTTTT. Translating it yields CASQNSRGNEKLFF.

The chain links TRBV27 to TRBJ2-5, with TRBD2 matching over 8 bases. Trimming at V came to 6 bases and at J to 5 bases, leaving 14 bases not matched to a gene. The CDR3 is 16 amino acids. Germline V gene data show CDR1 as MNHEY and CDR2 as SMNVEV (reference sequence). The CDR3 region is CASSSFTSGGLETQYF. Here the CDR3 DNA reads TGTGCCAGCAGCTCATTTACCAGCGGGGGTTTGGAGACCCAGTACTTC.

The sample holds one count of this clone. The chain employs TRBV12-3 or TRBV12-4 and TRBJ1-1; D not resolved. The CDR3 covers 13 residues. The V gene lost 2 bases and the J gene lost 10 bases, with 14 bases spanning the gap. CDR3 DNA: TGTGCCAGCAGTTTATACGGGTCAAGGGTAGCTTTCTTT. Translation gives CASSLYGSRVAFF.

The gene calls are TRBV11-2 and TRBJ2-4, with D possibly being TRBD1 (5 bases). V lost 1 base to trimming and J lost 1 base, with 14 bases between them. The V gene's germline CDR1 is SGHAT and CDR2 FQNNGV. The CDR3 consists of 17 residues. CDR3 nucleotides: TGTGCCAGCAGCTTAGGGCAGGGCCTCGGGGCCAAAAACATTCAGTACTTC. Its protein product is CASSLGQGLGAKNIQYF.

The chain joins TRBV3-1 (or the pseudogene TRBV3-2) to TRBJ2-6; 10 nucleotides agree with TRBD2. CDR1 and CDR2 from the germline V gene are LGHDT and YNNKEL (reference sequence). This CDR3 has 18 amino acids. After removal of 6 bases from V and 2 bases from J, the junction contained 10 bases not matched to a gene. DNA for the CDR3: TGTGCCAGCAGGCTGAATAGCGGGGGGCCGGCTGGGGCCAACGTCCTGACTTTC. Protein sequence: CASRLNSGGPAGANVLTF.

The chain carries TRBV11-2 and TRBJ1-2, with D maybe TRBD1 (5 bases). The CDR3 extends over 12 amino acids. Germline V gene lookup returns CDR1 SGHAT and CDR2 FQNNGV. V lost 4 bases and J lost 8, with 11 bases in between. Written as DNA, the CDR3 is TGTGCCAGCAGCTCCACTTGGGGGGGCTACACCTTC. Translated: CASSSTWGGYTF.

The V and J genes are TRBV28 and TRBJ2-3; a possible D gene is TRBD1 (7 bases). V was pared by 5 bases and J by 3 bases, with 12 bases between. CDR1 and CDR2 from the germline V gene are MDHEN and SYDVKM. The length of the CDR3 is 14 residues. CDR3 DNA: TGTGCCAGCAGTCCAGCAGGGGGGACAGATACGCAGTATTTT. It yields the protein CASSPAGGTDTQYF. Full variable domain (remainder filled in from reference TRBV28 and TRBJ2-3): DVKVTQSSRYLVKRTGEKVFLECVQDMDHENMFWYRQDPGLGLRLIYFSYDVKMKEKGDIPEGYSVSREKKERFSLILESASTNQTSMYLCASSPAGGTDTQYFGPGTRLTVL.

The J gene is TRBJ1-5, the V gene TRBV3-1 (or the pseudogene TRBV3-2), with D possibly being TRBD1 (5 bases). This CDR3 has 16 amino acids. Trimming shortened V by 0 bases and J by 3 bases, and 12 bases separated the two germline ends. Germline V gives CDR1 LGHDT, CDR2 YNNKEL (reference sequence). DNA of the CDR3: TGTGCCAGCAGCCAAGAAAGTACAGGAGACAATCAGCCCCAGCATTTT. Encoded protein: CASSQESTGDNQPQHF.

The rearrangement uses TRBV24-1 and TRBJ2-3; D gene unclear. Trimming removed 3 bases from V and 4 bases from J, with 10 bases in between. This CDR3 comprises 14 residues. The germline V gene encodes CDR1 KGHDR and CDR2 SFDVKD. CDR3 nucleotides: TGTGCCACCAGTGATACCCAAGCCGCAGATACGCAGTATTTT. This codes for CATSDTQAADTQYF.

The chain recombines TRBV28 with TRBJ1-5, with 10 bases matching TRBD1. Germline values: CDR1 MDHEN, CDR2 SYDVKM. The CDR3 is made up of 15 amino acids. Trimming removed 5 bases from V and 4 bases from J; junction bases left unmatched: 5. This CDR3 reads CASSDRGRGNQPQHF. Here the CDR3 DNA reads TGTGCCAGCAGTGACAGGGGGCGAGGGAATCAGCCCCAGCATTTT.

This chain joins TRBV9 and TRBJ2-7; tentative D call: TRBD1 (6 bases). Germline V gene data show CDR1 as SGDLS and CDR2 as YYNGEE. Deletions cut 0 bases from V and 3 bases from J, with 10 bases between. CDR3 size: 14 residues. Written as DNA, the CDR3 is TGTGCCAGCAGCGTAGCTTCCAGGGGCTACGAGCAGTACTTC. Amino acid sequence: CASSVASRGYEQYF.

This chain links TRBV10-3 with TRBJ2-2, with 7 nucleotides matching TRBD1. J lost 5 bases, V lost 10 bases, and 10 bases had no gene match. The CDR3 spans 14 residues. Germline CDR1 reads ENHRY; CDR2 reads SYGVKD. Here the CDR3 reads CATQQGSLTGELFF. The DNA of the CDR3 is TGTGCCACCCAACAGGGGAGTTTGACCGGGGAGCTGTTTTTT.

The rearrangement joins TRBV6-5 to TRBJ1-3, with a tentative D call TRBD1 (5 bases). CDR3 length: 13 residues. Germline lookup yields CDR1 MNHEY and CDR2 SVGAGI. V was clipped by 5 bases and J by 3 bases, with 8 bases between them. This CDR3 is CASSTGVGNTIYF. Written as DNA, the CDR3 is TGTGCCAGCAGTACAGGCGTTGGAAACACCATATATTTT.

The V and J genes are TRBV24-1 and TRBJ2-1, with D maybe TRBD1 (6 bases). The CDR3 sequence is 13 residues long. Trimming took off 3 bases at V and 4 bases at J, with 6 bases between the two ends. The germline V gene encodes CDR1 KGHDR and CDR2 SFDVKD. The CDR3 sequence is CATSDQGYNEQFF. The CDR3 DNA follows: TGTGCCACCAGTGATCAGGGGTACAATGAGCAGTTCTTC.

This CDR3 is CATSMGSSYEQYF. As DNA, the CDR3 is TGTGCCACCAGCATGGGGAGCTCCTACGAGCAGTACTTC. V gene TRBV15 combines with J gene TRBJ2-7; D is perhaps TRBD2 (5 bases). Trimming took 4 bases from V and 0 from J, leaving 7 bases between them. CDR1 is LNHNV, CDR2 YYDKDF, per germline (reference sequence). CDR3 length: 13 residues.

This clone showed up just a few times. The V and J genes are TRBV19 and TRBJ1-1, with 8 positions matching TRBD1. Losses at the gene ends were 0 bases for V and 11 bases for J; bases not matched to a gene: 20. Germline V lookup: CDR1 LNHDA, CDR2 SQIVND (reference sequence). This CDR3 contains 18 residues. In nucleotides, the CDR3 is TGTGCCAGTAGTATAGAACGAATGGACAGGGTAGGCAAACTGTCCGCTTTCTTT. Amino acid sequence: CASSIERMDRVGKLSAFF.

The chain couples TRBV4-1 to TRBJ2-3; maybe TRBD1 (5 bases). Trimming stripped 8 bases from V and 3 bases from J, with 9 bases between. Germline V gene lookup returns CDR1 MGHRA and CDR2 YSYEKL. This CDR3 has 12 amino acids. The CDR3 is CASGAETDTQYF. The CDR3 DNA reads TGCGCCAGCGGGGCAGAAACAGATACGCAGTATTTT.

This chain joins TRBV7-9 and TRBJ2-1; tentative D call: TRBD2 (6 bases). Germline V CDR1 and CDR2: SEHNR, FQNEAQ (reference sequence). With 5 bases removed from V and 5 bases from J, the gap between germline ends came to 19 bases. The CDR3 has 16 amino acids. The CDR3 DNA sequence: TGTGCCAGCAGCCACCAGGTTACTAGCCTTGACAATGAGCAGTTCTTC. It specifies CASSHQVTSLDNEQFF.